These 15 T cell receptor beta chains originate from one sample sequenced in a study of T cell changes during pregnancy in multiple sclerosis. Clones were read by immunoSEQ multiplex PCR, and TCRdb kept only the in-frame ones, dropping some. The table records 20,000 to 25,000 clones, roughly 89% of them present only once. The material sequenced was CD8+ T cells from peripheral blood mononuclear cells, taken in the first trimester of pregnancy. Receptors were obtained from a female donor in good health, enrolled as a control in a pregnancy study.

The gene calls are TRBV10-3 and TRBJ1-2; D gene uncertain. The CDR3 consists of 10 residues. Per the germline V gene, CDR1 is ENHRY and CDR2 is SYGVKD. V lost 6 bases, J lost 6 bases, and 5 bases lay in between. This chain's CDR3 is CAIRTNGYTF. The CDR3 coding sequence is TGTGCCATCAGAACAAATGGCTACACCTTC.

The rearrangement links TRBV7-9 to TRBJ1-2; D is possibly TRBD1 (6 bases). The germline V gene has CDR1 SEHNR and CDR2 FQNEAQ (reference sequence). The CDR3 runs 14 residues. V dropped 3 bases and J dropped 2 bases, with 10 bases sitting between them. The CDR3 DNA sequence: TGTGCCAGCAGCTTTAGGACAGTCAACTATGGCTACACCTTC. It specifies CASSFRTVNYGYTF.

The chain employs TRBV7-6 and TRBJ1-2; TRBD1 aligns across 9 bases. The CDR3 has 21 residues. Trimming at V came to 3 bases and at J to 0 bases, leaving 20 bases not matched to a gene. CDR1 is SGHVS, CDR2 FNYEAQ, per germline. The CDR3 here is CASSFPGTGWFLGIANYGYTF. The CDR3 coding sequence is TGTGCCAGCAGCTTCCCCGGGACAGGGTGGTTTTTGGGAATAGCTAACTATGGCTACACCTTC.

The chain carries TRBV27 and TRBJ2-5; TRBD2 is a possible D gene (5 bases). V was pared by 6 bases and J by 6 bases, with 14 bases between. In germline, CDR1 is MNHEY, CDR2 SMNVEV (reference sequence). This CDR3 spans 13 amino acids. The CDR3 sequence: CASRVGVGKTQYF. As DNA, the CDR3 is TGTGCCAGCAGGGTCGGGGTTGGGAAGACCCAGTACTTC.

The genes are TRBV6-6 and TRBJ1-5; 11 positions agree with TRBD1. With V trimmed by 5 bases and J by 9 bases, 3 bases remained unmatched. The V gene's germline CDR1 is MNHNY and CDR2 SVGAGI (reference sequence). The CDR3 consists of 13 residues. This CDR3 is CASSGQGARPQHF. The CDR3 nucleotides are TGTGCCAGCAGTGGACAGGGGGCAAGGCCCCAGCATTTT.

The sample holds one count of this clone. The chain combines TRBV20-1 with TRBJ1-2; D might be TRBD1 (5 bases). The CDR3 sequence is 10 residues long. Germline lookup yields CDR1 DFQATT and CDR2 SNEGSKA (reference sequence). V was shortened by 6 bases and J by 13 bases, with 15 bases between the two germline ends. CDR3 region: CSATTGDVTF. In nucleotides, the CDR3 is TGCAGTGCGACAACAGGAGATGTCACCTTC.

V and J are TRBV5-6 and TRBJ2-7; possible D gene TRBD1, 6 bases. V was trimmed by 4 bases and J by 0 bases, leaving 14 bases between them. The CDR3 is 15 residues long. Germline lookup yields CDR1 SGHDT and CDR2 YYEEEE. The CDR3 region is CASSKGDRFSYEQYF. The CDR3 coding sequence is TGTGCCAGCAGCAAGGGGGACCGATTCTCCTACGAGCAGTACTTC.

Written as DNA, the CDR3 is TGTGCCAGCACCATAGATTGGGCATTTCCCTTCAATGAGCAGTTCTTC. Protein product: CASTIDWAFPFNEQFF. This sequence joins TRBV7-2 and TRBJ2-1; D is uncertain. V shed 7 bases and J shed 6 bases, with 22 bases lying between them. Germline CDR1 and CDR2: SGHTA and FQGNSA. This CDR3 has 16 amino acids.

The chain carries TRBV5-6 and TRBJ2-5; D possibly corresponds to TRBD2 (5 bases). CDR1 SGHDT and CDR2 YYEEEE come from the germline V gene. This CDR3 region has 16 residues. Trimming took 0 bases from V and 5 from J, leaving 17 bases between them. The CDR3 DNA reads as TGTGCCAGCAGCTTGGCTGGGCCTATCGGACTCGAGACCCAGTACTTC. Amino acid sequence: CASSLAGPIGLETQYF.

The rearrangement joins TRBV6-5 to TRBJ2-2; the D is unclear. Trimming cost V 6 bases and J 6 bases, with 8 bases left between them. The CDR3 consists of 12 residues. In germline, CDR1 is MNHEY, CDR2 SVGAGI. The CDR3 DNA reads TGTGCCAGCAGCCACCGGGCCGGGGAGCTGTTTTTT. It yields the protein CASSHRAGELFF.

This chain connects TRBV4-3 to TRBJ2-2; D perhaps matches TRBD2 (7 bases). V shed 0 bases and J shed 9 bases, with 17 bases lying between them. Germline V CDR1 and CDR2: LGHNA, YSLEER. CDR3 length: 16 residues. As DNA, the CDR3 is TGCGCCAGCAGCCAAGAGCCCCCCGGGGGGCAATGGGAGCTGTTTTTT. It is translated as CASSQEPPGGQWELFF.

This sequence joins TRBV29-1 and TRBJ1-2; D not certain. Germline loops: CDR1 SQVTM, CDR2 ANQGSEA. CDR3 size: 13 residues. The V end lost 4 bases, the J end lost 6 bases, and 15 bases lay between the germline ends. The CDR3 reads CSVAPIGRDGYTF. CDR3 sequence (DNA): TGCAGCGTTGCCCCGATCGGGAGGGATGGCTACACCTTC.

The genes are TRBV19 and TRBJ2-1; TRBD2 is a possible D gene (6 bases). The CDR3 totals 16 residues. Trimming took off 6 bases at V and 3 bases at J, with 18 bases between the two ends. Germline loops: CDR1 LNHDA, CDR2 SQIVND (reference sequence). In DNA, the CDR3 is TGTGCCAGTAGGGTAGAGGGGACTTCCGACTACAATGAGCAGTTCTTC. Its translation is CASRVEGTSDYNEQFF.

CDR3 sequence: CASSQFWPNSGNTIYF. The CDR3 DNA follows: TGCGCCAGCAGTCAATTTTGGCCGAACTCTGGAAACACCATATATTTT. This sequence joins TRBV23-1 and TRBJ1-3; D gene uncertain. TRBV23-1 is an open reading frame, and its role is uncertain. This CDR3 region has 16 residues. Trimming left V 1 base short and J 0 bases short, with 10 bases between.

The CDR3 DNA is TGTGCCAGCAGTTACGTGCAGGGAGGGGCCAACGTCCTGACTTTC. This encodes CASSYVQGGANVLTF. V gene TRBV6-6 combines with J gene TRBJ2-6; the D gene is possibly TRBD1 (5 bases). Trimming took off 2 bases at V and 4 bases at J, with 9 bases between the two ends. This CDR3 spans 15 amino acids. The germline gives CDR1 MNHNY, CDR2 SVGAGI (reference sequence).